What follows describes a single T cell receptor (beta chain). Its antigen remains unidentified. The table came from immunoSEQ multiplex PCR; TCRdb's copy has only in-frame clones and leaves some out. The sample consists of 24,000 or so clones, roughly 88% of them appearing once. This entry is derived from a study of T cells in localized non-small cell lung cancer. The study's findings and limits: Overall survival was longer when the density of T cells in the blood was higher. Uninvolved adjacent lung had the highest recorded T cell clonality, with tumor below it. Adjacent lung exhibited a median of 57 among the 100 most abundant tumor clones. One tumor region alone was sequenced, and heterogeneity therefore remains possible.

Specimen: peripheral blood mononuclear cells, collected before any cancer treatment. This sequence was found in a woman between 40 and 69 years old with stage III lung adenocarcinoma.

In DNA, the CDR3 is TGTGCCAGCAGCCCATCGGCTAGCGGGAGGACCGGGGAGCTGTTTTTT. Its protein product is CASSPSASGRTGELFF. The V call is TRBV7-2, the J call TRBJ2-2, with 11 bases that match TRBD2. The CDR3 totals 16 residues. Germline CDR1 is SGHTA and CDR2 is FQGNSA. The trim removed 5 bases at V and 5 bases at J, leaving 7 bases unmatched.